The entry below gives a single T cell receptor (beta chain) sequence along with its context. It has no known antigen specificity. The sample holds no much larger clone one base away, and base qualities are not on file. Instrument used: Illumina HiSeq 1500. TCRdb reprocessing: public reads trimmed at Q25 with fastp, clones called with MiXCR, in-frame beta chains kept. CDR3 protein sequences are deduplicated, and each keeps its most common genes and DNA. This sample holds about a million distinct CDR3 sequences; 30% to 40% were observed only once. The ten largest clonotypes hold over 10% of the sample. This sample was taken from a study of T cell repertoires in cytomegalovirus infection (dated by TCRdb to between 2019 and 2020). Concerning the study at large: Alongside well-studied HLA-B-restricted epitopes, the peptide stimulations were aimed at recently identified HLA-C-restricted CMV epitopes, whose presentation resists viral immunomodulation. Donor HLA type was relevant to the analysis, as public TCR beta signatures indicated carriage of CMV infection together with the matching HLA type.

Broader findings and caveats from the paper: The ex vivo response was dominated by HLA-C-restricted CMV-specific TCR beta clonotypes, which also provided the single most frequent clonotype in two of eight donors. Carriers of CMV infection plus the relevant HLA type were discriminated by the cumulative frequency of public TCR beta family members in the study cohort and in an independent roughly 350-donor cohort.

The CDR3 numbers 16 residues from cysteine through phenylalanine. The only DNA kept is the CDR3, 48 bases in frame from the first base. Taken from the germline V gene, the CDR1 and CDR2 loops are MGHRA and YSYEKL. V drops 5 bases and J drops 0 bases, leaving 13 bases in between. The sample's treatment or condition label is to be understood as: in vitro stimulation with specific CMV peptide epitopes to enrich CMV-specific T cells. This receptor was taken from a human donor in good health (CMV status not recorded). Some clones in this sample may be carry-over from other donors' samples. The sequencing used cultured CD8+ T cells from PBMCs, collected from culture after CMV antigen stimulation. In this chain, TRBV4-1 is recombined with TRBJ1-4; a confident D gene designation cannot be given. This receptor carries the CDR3 CASSTPGGATNEKLFF. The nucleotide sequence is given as TGCGCCAGCAGCACCCCCGGTGGGGCAACTAATGAAAAACTGTTTTTT.